This T cell receptor (beta chain) was identified during a study of T cells in narcolepsy. Method: immunoSEQ multiplex PCR; TCRdb's copy keeps in-frame clones and lacks some. The sample consists of tens of thousands of clones, 75% to 90% of them appearing once. The CDR3 totals 15 residues. Germline CDR1 and CDR2: MNHEY and SVGAGI. Trimming took off 6 bases at V and 3 bases at J, with 17 bases between the two ends. In regard to this clone: Its cognate antigen is unknown.

Study-wide results and limits: Blood of same and different patients, but not healthy controls, reportedly held recurring autoreactive clonotypes. Comparing one patient's CSF and blood CD4+ clonotypes highlighted HCRT- and TRIB2-specific autoreactive clonotypes. No autoreactive T cell clone sequences appeared in some memory CD4+ repertoires.

This receptor was obtained from a human donor in good health. The material sequenced was memory (CD45RA-) CD4+ T cells from blood. J is TRBJ1-1 and V is TRBV6-5; weak D call: TRBD1 (6 bases). This chain's CDR3 is CASRRGGAWYTEAFF. The CDR3 nucleotides are TGTGCCAGCAGAAGAGGGGGGGCTTGGTACACTGAAGCTTTCTTT.